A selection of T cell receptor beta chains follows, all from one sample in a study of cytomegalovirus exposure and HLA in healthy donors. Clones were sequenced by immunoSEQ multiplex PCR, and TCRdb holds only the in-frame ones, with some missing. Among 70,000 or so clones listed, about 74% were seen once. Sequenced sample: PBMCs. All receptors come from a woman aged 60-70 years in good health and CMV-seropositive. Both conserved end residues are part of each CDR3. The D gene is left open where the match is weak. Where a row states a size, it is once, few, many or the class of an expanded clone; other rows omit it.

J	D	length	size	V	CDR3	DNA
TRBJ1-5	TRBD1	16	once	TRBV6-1	CASSAGTVYSNQPQHF	TGTGCCAGCAGTGCAGGGACAGTCTATAGCAATCAGCCCCAGCATTTT
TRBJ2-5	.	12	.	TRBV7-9	CASSLMSETQYF	TGTGCCAGCAGCTTAATGTCTGAGACCCAGTACTTC
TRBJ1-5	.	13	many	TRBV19	CASSFAGEQPQHF	TGTGCCAGTAGTTTCGCAGGGGAACAGCCCCAGCATTTT
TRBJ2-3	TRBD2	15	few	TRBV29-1	CSVWWRGGYTDTQYF	TGCAGCGTGTGGTGGCGGGGGGGCTACACAGATACGCAGTATTTT
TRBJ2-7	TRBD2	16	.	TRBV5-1	CASSKSTSGGSYEQYF	TGCGCCAGCAGCAAATCGACTAGCGGGGGCTCCTACGAGCAGTACTTC
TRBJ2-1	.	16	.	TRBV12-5	CASGSRSGAVVNEQFF	TGTGCTAGTGGTTCCCGTAGTGGAGCGGTGGTCAATGAGCAGTTCTTC
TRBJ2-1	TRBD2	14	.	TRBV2	CASRPGLAGNEQFF	TGTGCCAGCAGACCGGGACTAGCGGGGAATGAGCAGTTCTTC
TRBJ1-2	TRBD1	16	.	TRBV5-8	CASSKKGTGLNYGYTF	TGTGCCAGCAGCAAGAAGGGGACAGGCCTGAACTATGGCTACACCTTC
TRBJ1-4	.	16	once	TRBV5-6	CASSLHLGTLEEKLFF	TGTGCCAGCAGCTTACACCTCGGGACTCTGGAGGAAAAACTGTTTTTT
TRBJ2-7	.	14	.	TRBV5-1	CASSLGAGSYEQYF	TGCGCCAGCAGCTTGGGTGCCGGCTCCTACGAGCAGTACTTC
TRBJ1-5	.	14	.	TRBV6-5	CASSAPGLLPAQHF	TGTGCCAGCAGTGCGCCGGGACTTCTCCCAGCCCAGCATTTT
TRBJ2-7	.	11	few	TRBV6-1	CASSRGYEQYF	TGTGCCAGCAGTCGGGGATACGAGCAGTACTTC
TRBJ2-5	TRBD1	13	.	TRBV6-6	CASKRQGLETQYF	TGTGCCAGCAAACGACAGGGTTTAGAGACCCAGTACTTC
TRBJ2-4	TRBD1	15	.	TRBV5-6	CASSLAGQGKNIQYF	TGTGCCAGCAGCTTAGCAGGACAGGGCAAAAACATTCAGTACTTC
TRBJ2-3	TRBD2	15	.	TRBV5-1	CASSRLAGAGDTQYF	TGCGCCAGCAGCCGACTAGCGGGGGCCGGAGATACGCAGTATTTT
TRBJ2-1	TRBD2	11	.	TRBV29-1	CSVVLADEQFF	TGCAGCGTTGTACTAGCGGACGAGCAGTTCTTC
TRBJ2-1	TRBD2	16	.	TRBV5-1	CASSLSGTSGFSEQFF	TGCGCCAGCAGCTTATCCGGGACTAGCGGATTCTCTGAGCAGTTCTTC
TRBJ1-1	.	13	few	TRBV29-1	CSALSGGETEAFF	TGCAGCGCCTTATCGGGTGGCGAAACTGAAGCTTTCTTT
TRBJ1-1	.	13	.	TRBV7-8	CASSQPGNTEAFF	TGTGCCAGCAGTCAACCAGGGAACACTGAAGCTTTCTTT
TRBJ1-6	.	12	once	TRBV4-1	CASSGAYSPLHF	TGCGCCAGCAGCGGGGCGTATTCACCCCTCCACTTT
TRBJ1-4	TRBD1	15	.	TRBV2	CASSPTGARGEKLFF	TGTGCCAGCAGTCCTACAGGGGCTCGGGGTGAAAAACTGTTTTTT
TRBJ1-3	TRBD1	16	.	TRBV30	CAWSLRGTDSGNTIYF	TGTGCCTGGAGCCTCAGAGGGACAGACTCTGGAAACACCATATATTTT
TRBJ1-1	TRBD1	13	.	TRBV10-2	CASRTTGALEAFF	TGCGCCAGCAGAACGACAGGGGCCCTTGAAGCTTTCTTT
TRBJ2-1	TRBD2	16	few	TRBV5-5	CASSLAPGLEYNEQFF	TGTGCCAGCAGCTTGGCCCCGGGACTAGAATACAATGAGCAGTTCTTC
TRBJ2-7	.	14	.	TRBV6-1	CASSATGLHDEQYF	TGTGCCAGCAGTGCGACGGGACTCCATGACGAGCAGTACTTC
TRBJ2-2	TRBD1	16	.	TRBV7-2	CASSQQGWLNTGELFF	TGTGCCAGCAGCCAACAGGGGTGGTTGAACACCGGGGAGCTGTTTTTT
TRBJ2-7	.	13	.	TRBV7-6	CASSLAVDYEQYF	TGTGCCAGCAGCTTAGCGGTAGACTACGAGCAGTACTTC
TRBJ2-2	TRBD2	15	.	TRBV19	CASSPGLRDTGELFF	TGTGCCAGTAGTCCGGGACTAAGAGACACCGGGGAGCTGTTTTTT
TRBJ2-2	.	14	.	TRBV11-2	CASSKTENTGELFF	TGTGCCAGCAGCAAGACAGAGAACACCGGGGAGCTGTTTTTT
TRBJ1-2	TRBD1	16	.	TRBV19	CASTRDRGWRANGYTF	TGTGCCAGTACTAGGGACAGGGGCTGGCGTGCAAATGGCTACACCTTC
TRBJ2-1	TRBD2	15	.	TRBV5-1	CASSQRLAGEGEQFF	TGCGCCAGCAGCCAAAGACTAGCGGGAGAGGGTGAGCAGTTCTTC
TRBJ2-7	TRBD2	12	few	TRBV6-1	CATTSGGYEQYF	TGTGCCACCACTAGCGGGGGCTACGAGCAGTACTTC
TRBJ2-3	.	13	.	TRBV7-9	CASSTTTPDTQYF	TGTGCCAGCAGCACTACAACTCCAGATACGCAGTATTTT
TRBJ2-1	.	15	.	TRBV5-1	CASSLGGDSYNEQFF	TGCGCCAGCAGCTTGGGGGGGGACTCCTACAATGAGCAGTTCTTC
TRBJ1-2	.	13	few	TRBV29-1	CSVEDRGGYGYTF	TGCAGCGTTGAAGATAGGGGTGGCTATGGCTACACCTTC
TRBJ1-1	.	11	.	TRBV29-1	CSVDNFSEAFF	TGCAGCGTCGACAATTTTTCTGAAGCTTTCTTT
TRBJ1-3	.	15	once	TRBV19	CASSIMTASGNTIYF	TGTGCCAGTAGTATAATGACTGCCTCTGGAAACACCATATATTTT
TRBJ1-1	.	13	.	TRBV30	CAWGRQLNTEAFF	TGTGCCTGGGGAAGACAGTTGAACACTGAAGCTTTCTTT
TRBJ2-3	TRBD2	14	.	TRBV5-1	CASSAGLAADTQYF	TGCGCCAGCAGCGCGGGACTAGCAGCAGATACGCAGTATTTT
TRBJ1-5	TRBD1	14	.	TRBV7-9	CASSYGTGPQPQHF	TGTGCCAGCAGCTACGGGACAGGGCCTCAGCCCCAGCATTTT
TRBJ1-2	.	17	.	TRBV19	CASSMMVVPYVNYGYTF	TGTGCCAGTAGTATGATGGTCGTTCCCTACGTGAACTATGGCTACACCTTC
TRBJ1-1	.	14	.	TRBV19	CASSSMGADTEAFF	TGTGCCAGTAGTTCGATGGGGGCCGACACTGAAGCTTTCTTT
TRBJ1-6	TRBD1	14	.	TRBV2	CASKSGTVNSPLHF	TGTGCCAGCAAGAGTGGGACAGTCAATTCACCCCTCCACTTT
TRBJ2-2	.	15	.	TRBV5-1	CASRQQGGRTGELFF	TGCGCCAGCAGACAACAGGGAGGGAGGACCGGGGAGCTGTTTTTT
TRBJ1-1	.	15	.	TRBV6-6	CASSSLPGLNTEAFF	TGTGCCAGCAGTTCCTTGCCGGGTCTGAACACTGAAGCTTTCTTT
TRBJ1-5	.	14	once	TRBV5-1	CASSPPGGNQPQHF	TGCGCCAGCAGCCCTCCGGGAGGCAATCAGCCCCAGCATTTT
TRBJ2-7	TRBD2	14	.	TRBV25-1	CASSVGTPGREQYF	TGTGCCAGCAGTGTGGGTACACCCGGGAGGGAGCAGTACTTC
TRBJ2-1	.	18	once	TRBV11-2	CASSFLLGPQTPNNEQFF	TGTGCCAGCAGCTTTCTTTTGGGCCCCCAGACCCCTAACAATGAGCAGTTCTTC
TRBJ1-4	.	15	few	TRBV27	CASSLNRGGAEKLFF	TGTGCCAGCAGTTTAAATCGGGGGGGCGCGGAAAAACTGTTTTTT
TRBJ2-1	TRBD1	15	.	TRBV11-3	CASSPGTGTYNEQFF	TGTGCCAGCAGCCCCGGGACAGGAACCTACAATGAGCAGTTCTTC
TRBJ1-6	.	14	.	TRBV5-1	CASSLSMGDSPLHF	TGCGCCAGCAGCTTGTCCATGGGAGATTCACCCCTCCACTTT
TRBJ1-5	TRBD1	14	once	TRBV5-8	CASSPGTGVQPQHF	TGTGCCAGCAGCCCGGGGACAGGGGTTCAGCCCCAGCATTTT
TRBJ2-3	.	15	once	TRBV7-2	CASSLARRFTDTQYF	TGTGCCAGCAGCTTAGCGAGGCGATTCACAGATACGCAGTATTTT
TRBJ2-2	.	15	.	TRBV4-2	CASSQVLAITGELFF	TGTGCCAGCAGCCAAGTGCTAGCGATCACCGGGGAGCTGTTTTTT
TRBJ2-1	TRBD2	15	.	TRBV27	CASSPWGLVPNEQFF	TGTGCCAGCAGTCCCTGGGGACTAGTCCCCAATGAGCAGTTCTTC
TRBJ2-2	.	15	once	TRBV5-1	CASSSRGYDTGELFF	TGCGCCAGCAGCTCTAGGGGGTATGACACCGGGGAGCTGTTTTTT
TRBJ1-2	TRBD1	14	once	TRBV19	CASRPGQGIRGYTF	TGTGCCAGTAGACCGGGACAGGGGATCCGTGGCTACACCTTC
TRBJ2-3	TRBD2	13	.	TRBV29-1	CSSRAGGADTQYF	TGCAGCTCGAGGGCGGGAGGTGCAGATACGCAGTATTTT
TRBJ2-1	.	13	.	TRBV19	CASSARSYNEQFF	TGTGCCAGTAGTGCGCGCTCCTACAATGAGCAGTTCTTC